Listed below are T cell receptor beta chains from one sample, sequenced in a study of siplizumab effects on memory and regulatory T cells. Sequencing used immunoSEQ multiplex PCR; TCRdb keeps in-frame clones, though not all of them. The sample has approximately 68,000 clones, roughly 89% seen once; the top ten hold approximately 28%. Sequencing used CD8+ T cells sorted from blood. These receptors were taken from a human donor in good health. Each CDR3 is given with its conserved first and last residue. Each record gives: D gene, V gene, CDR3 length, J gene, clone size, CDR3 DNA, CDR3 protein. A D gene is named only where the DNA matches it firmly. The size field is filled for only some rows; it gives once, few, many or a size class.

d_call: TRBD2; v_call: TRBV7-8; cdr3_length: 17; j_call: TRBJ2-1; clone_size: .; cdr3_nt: TGTGCCAGCAGCCACCCGGCGGGAGGGAGCTCCTACAATGAGCAGTTCTTC; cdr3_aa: CASSHPAGGSSYNEQFF
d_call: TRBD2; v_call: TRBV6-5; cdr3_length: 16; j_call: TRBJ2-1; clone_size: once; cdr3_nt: TGTGCCAGCAGTTACTCGCTAGCGGGAGTAGACAATGAGCAGTTCTTC; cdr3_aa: CASSYSLAGVDNEQFF
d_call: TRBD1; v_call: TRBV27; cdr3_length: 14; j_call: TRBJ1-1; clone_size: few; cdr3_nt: TGTGCCAGCAGTCTGGGACAGATGAACACTGAAGCTTTCTTT; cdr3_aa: CASSLGQMNTEAFF
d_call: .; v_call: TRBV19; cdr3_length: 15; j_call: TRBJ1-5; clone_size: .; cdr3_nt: TGTGCCAGTAGTATGGGCAGGGACAGCAATCAGCCCCAGCATTTT; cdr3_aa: CASSMGRDSNQPQHF
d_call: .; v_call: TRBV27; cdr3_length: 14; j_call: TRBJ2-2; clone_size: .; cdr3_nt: TGTGCCAGCAGTCGGGTATCCAACACCGGGGAGCTGTTTTTT; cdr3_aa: CASSRVSNTGELFF
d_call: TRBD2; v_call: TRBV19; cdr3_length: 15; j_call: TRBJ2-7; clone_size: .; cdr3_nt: TGTGCCAGTAGTGTACTAGCGGGAGTTGCGTACGAGCAGTACTTC; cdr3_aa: CASSVLAGVAYEQYF
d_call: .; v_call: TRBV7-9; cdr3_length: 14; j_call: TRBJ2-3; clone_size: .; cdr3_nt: TGTGCCAGCAGCCAAAGGGACTTAAAGGGTACGCAGTATTTT; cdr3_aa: CASSQRDLKGTQYF
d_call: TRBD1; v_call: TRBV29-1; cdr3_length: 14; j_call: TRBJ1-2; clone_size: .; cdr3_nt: TGCAGCGTCCCCGGACAGGGCCTCTACTATGGCTACACCTTC; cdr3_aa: CSVPGQGLYYGYTF
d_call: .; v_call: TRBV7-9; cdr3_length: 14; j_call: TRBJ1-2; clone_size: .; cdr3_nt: TGTGCCAGCAGCTTAGCGCTCGGGGTCCATGGCTACACCTTC; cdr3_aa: CASSLALGVHGYTF
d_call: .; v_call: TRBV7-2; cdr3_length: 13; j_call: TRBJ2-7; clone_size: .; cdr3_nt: TGTGCCAGCAGCTTAGGGTATCCCTACGAGCAGTACTTC; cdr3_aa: CASSLGYPYEQYF
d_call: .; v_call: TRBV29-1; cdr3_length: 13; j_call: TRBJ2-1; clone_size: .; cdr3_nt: TGCAGCGTTCACGACCCCACGAACAATGAGCAGTTCTTC; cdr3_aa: CSVHDPTNNEQFF
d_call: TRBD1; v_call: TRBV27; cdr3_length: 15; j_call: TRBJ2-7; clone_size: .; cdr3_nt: TGTGCCAGCAGTTACCAAGGACAGGGGGCTGGGGAGCAGTACTTC; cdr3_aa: CASSYQGQGAGEQYF
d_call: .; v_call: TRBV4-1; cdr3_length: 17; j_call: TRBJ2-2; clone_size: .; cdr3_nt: TGCGCCAGCAGCCATGGAGGAGGTAAAGCGAACACCGGGGAGCTGTTTTTT; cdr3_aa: CASSHGGGKANTGELFF
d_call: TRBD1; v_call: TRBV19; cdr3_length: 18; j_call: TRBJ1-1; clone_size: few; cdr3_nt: TGTGCCAGTAGTATACGTGGGACAGGCGGTGGAGGAGGCACTGAAGCTTTCTTT; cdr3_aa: CASSIRGTGGGGGTEAFF
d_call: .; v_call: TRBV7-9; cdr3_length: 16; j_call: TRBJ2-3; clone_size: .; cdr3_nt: TGTGCCAGCAGCGGTTGGGACCTCCTTCGGACAGATACGCAGTATTTT; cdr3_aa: CASSGWDLLRTDTQYF
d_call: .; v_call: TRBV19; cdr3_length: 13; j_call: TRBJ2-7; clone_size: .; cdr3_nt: TGTGCCAGTAGTATCCCAGGGGCCTACGAGCAGTACTTC; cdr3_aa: CASSIPGAYEQYF
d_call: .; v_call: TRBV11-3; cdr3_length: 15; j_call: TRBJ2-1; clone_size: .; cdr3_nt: TGTGCCAGCAGCTTAGGGCAGGGGAAGGGGAATGAGCAGTTCTTC; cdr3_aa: CASSLGQGKGNEQFF
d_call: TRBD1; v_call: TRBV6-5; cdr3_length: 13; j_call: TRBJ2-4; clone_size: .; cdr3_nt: TGTGCCACTTCGGACAGGGGCAAAAACATTCAGTACTTC; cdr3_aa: CATSDRGKNIQYF
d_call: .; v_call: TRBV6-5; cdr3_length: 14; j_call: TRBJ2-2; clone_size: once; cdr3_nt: TGTGCCAGCAGTTACCAAGGGGTCACCGGGGAGCTGTTTTTT; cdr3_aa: CASSYQGVTGELFF
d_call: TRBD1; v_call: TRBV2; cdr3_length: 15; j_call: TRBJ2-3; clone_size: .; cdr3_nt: TGTGCCAGCAGATACCGGGACAGGGGAACAGATACGCAGTATTTT; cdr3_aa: CASRYRDRGTDTQYF
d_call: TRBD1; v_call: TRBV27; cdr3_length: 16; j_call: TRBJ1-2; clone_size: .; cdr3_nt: TGTGCCAGCAGTTCACAAAGACAGGGTGGGAGCTATGGCTACACCTTC; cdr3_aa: CASSSQRQGGSYGYTF
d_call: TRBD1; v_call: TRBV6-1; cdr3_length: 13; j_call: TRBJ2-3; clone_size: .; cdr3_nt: TGTGCCAGCAGTGCGACAGGGACAGATACGCAGTATTTT; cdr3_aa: CASSATGTDTQYF
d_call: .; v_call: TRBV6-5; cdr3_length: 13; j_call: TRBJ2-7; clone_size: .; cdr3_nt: TGTGCCAGCAGTTACTCCAGGGTCTACGAGCAGTACTTC; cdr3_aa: CASSYSRVYEQYF
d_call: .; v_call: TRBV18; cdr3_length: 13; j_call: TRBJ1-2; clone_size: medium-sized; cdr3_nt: TGTGCCAGCTCACGAGGAACAGTCTATGGCTACACCTTC; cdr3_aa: CASSRGTVYGYTF
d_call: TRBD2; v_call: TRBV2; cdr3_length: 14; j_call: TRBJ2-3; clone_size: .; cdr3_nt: TGTGCCAGCTGGGGAGCGGGAGCGACAGATACGCAGTATTTT; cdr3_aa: CASWGAGATDTQYF
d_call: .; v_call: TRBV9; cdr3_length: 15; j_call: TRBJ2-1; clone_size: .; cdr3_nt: TGTGCCAGCAGCGTAGCAACCGGGAAGGGGAATGAGCAGTTCTTC; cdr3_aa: CASSVATGKGNEQFF
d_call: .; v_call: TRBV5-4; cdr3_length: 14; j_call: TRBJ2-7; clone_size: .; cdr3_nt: TGTGCCAGCAGCCATATGGACACGTCCTACGAGCAGTACTTC; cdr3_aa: CASSHMDTSYEQYF
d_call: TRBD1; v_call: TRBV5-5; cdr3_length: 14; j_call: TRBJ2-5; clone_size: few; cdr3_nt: TGTGCCAGCACCCCACCCAGGGGGTTAGAGACCCAGTACTTC; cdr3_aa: CASTPPRGLETQYF
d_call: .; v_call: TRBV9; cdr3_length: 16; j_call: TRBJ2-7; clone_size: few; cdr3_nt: TGTGCCAGCAGCGTAGGGGGGTTACCTCCTTCCCACGAGCAGTACTTC; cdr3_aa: CASSVGGLPPSHEQYF
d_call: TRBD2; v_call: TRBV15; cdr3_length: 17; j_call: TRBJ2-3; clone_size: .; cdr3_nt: TGTGCCACCAGCAGAGATATACTAGCGGGGGGAAAAGATACGCAGTATTTT; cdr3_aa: CATSRDILAGGKDTQYF
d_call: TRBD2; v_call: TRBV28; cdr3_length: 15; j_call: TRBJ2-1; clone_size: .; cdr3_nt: TGTGCCAGCAGTTTGCCCCGGGAGGGCCACAATGAGCAGTTCTTC; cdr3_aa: CASSLPREGHNEQFF
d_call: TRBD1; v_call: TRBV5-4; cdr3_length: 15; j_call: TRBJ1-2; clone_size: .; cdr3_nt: TGTGCCAGCAGATCCCGGGACAGGGTAAACTATGGCTACACCTTC; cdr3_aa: CASRSRDRVNYGYTF
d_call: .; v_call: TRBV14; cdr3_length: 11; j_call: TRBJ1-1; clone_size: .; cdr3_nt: TGTGCCAGCGGGCACTCAAATGAAGCTTTCTTT; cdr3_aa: CASGHSNEAFF
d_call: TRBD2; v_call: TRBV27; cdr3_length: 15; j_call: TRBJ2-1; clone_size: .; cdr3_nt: TGTGCCAGCAGTTTAGCGGGAGGCGTATACAATGAGCAGTTCTTC; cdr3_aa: CASSLAGGVYNEQFF
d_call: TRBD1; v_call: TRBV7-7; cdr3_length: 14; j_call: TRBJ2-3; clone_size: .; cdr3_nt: TGTGCCAGCAGCTTGGGCAGGGGGACAGATACGCAGTATTTT; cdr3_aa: CASSLGRGTDTQYF
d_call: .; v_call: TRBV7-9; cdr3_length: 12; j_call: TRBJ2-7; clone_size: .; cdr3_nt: TGTGCCAGCAGCTTAGGTCGGGTCGAGCAGTACTTC; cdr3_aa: CASSLGRVEQYF
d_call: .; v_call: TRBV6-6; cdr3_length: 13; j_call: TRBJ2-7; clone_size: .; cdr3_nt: TGTGCCAGCAGTTACCTGGAAGGCAACGAGCAGTACTTC; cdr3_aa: CASSYLEGNEQYF
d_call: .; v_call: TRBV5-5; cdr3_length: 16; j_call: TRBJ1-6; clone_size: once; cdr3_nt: TGTGCCAGCAGCTTGGGTGGGTGGACCCCTAATTCACCCCTCCACTTT; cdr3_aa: CASSLGGWTPNSPLHF
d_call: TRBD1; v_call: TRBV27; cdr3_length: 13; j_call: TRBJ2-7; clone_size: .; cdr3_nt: TGTGCCAGCAGTTCTGGCAGGGGGCAAGAGCAGTACTTC; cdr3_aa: CASSSGRGQEQYF
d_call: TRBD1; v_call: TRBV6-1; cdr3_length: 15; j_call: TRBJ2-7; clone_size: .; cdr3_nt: TGTGCCAGCAGTGAAGTCGGGACAGTCTCCTACGAGCAGTACTTC; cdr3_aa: CASSEVGTVSYEQYF
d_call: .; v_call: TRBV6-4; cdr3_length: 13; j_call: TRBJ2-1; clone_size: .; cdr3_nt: TGTGCCAGCAGTGACGGGCTAGTGGATGAGCAGTTCTTC; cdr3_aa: CASSDGLVDEQFF
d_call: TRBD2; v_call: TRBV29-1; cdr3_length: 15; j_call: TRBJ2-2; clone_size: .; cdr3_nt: TGCAGCGTAGTGGGACTAGCGGGGCTCACCGGGGAGCTGTTTTTT; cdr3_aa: CSVVGLAGLTGELFF
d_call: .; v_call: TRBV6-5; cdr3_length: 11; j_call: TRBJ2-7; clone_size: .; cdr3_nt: TGTGCCAGCAGGGGACTGGGCGAGCAGTACTTC; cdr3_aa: CASRGLGEQYF
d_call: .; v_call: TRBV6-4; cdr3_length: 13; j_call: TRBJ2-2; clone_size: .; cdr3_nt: TGTGCCAGCAGTGAGCGGGACACCGGGGAGCTGTTTTTT; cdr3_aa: CASSERDTGELFF
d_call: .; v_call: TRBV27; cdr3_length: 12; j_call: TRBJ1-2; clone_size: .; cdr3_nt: TGTGCCAGCAGCGGAACAGGAATTGGCTACACCTTC; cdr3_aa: CASSGTGIGYTF
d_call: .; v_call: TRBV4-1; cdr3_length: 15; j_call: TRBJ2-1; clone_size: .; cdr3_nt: TGCGCCAGCAGCCCCATCTCGACAGATTACAATGAGCAGTTCTTC; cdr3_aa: CASSPISTDYNEQFF
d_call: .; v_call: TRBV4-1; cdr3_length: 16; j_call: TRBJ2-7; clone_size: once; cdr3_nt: TGCGCCAGCAGCCAATTTGAGGGGGAGAGGGCCTACGAGCAGTACTTC; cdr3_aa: CASSQFEGERAYEQYF
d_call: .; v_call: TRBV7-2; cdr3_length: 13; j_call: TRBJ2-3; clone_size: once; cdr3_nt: TGTGCCAGCAGCCAAATAGTTACAGATACGCAGTATTTT; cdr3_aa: CASSQIVTDTQYF
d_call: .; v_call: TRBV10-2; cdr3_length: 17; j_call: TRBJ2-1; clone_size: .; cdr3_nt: TGCGCCAGCAGTGAACCCTCCCGCACCCTCTCCTACAATGAGCAGTTCTTC; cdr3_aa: CASSEPSRTLSYNEQFF
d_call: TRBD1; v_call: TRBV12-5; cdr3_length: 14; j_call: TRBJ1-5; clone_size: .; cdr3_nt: TGTGCTAGTGGTTTGGTACAGGGGGATCAGCCCCAGCATTTT; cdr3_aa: CASGLVQGDQPQHF
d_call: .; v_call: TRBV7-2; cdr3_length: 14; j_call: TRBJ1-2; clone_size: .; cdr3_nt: TGTGCCAGCAGCTTAAGAGTGGAGGGCTATGGCTACACCTTC; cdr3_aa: CASSLRVEGYGYTF
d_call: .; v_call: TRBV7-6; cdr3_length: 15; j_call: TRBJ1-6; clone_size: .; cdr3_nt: TGTGCCAGCAGCTTAGCAGGGGGACCGGATTCACCCCTCCACTTT; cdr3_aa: CASSLAGGPDSPLHF
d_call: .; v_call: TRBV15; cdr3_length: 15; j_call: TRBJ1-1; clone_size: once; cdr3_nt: TGTGCCACCAGCAGAACCCTTGGACAGAGCACTGAAGCTTTCTTT; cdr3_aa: CATSRTLGQSTEAFF
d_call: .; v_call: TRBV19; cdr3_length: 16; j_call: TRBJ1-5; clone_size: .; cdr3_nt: TGTGCCAGTAGTATCCGGACAGACTATAGCAATCAGCCCCAGCATTTT; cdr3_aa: CASSIRTDYSNQPQHF
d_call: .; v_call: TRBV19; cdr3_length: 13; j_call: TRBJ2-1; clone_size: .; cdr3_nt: TGTGCCAGTAGTCCCGGAATCTACAATGAGCAGTTCTTC; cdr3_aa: CASSPGIYNEQFF
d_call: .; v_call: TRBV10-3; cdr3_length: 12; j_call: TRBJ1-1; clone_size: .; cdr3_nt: TGTGCCACCGACGAAGAGGGGTCTGAAGCTTTCTTT; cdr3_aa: CATDEEGSEAFF
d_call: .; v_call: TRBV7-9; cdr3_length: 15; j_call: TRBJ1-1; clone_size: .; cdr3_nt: TGTGCCAGCACCAAAGAGGTTCTGCGGATACCTGAAGCTTTCTTT; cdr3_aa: CASTKEVLRIPEAFF
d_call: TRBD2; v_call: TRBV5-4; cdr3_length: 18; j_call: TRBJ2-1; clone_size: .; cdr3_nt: TGTGCCAGCAGCTTGGATCGGGACTACAGACCCGCCTACAATGAGCAGTTCTTC; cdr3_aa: CASSLDRDYRPAYNEQFF
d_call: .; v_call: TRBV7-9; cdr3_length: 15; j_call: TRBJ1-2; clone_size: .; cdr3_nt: TGTGCCAGCAGCGACACCAGGGTATCCGGCTATGGCTACACCTTC; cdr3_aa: CASSDTRVSGYGYTF
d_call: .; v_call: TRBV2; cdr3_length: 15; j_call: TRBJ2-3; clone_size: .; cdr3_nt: TGTGCCAGCAGTGACGGTGACGGGAGTCCAGATACGCAGTATTTT; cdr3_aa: CASSDGDGSPDTQYF